Presented here are 6 T cell receptor beta chains from one specimen sequenced in a study of Graves' ophthalmopathy and Graves' hyperthyroidism. Amplifying from RNA transcripts, the study obtained TCR beta CDR3 regions. A first-round RT-PCR used HTBI primers, followed by a second-round multiplex PCR. Each CDR3 protein is one row after TCRdb ran MiXCR on the multiplex PCR reads. The sample has some 390,000 distinct CDR3 sequences, approximately 16% seen once; the top ten hold 1.6%. Sequenced material: peripheral blood. The receptors were sampled from a woman aged 18-29 years with Graves' ophthalmopathy.

This clonotype has ten or more counts. The CDR3 reads CASKSISDGGILEQYF. The CDR3 DNA reads as TGTGCCAGCAAAAGTATCAGCGACGGAGGAATCCTCGAGCAGTACTTC. V gene TRBV28 combines with J gene TRBJ2-7, with a possible D match to TRBD2 (5 bases). The germline gives CDR1 MDHEN, CDR2 SYDVKM. V lost 7 bases and J lost 6, with 25 bases in between. The CDR3 spans 16 residues.

This clonotype was detected many times. The genes are TRBV11-2 and TRBJ1-5, with a weak D call TRBD1 (6 bases). Germline CDR1 and CDR2: SGHAT and FQNNGV. The CDR3 contains 15 residues. V lost 5 bases to trimming and J lost 6 bases, with 17 bases between them. In DNA, the CDR3 is TGTGCCAGCAGCCCCGAAGTGGGGGGCCGTCAGCCCCAGCATTTT. Translation: CASSPEVGGRQPQHF.

This clonotype was counted ten times or more. The chain employs TRBV5-1 and TRBJ2-4; D is possibly TRBD1 (5 bases). Germline loops: CDR1 SGHRS, CDR2 YFSETQ. V lost 3 bases to trimming and J lost 0 bases, with 16 bases between them. This CDR3 spans 17 amino acids. CDR3 coding DNA: TGCGCCAGCAGCTGGGGCCTCCCCGGCCTAGCCAAAAACATTCAGTACTTC. Its protein product is CASSWGLPGLAKNIQYF.

For the CDR3, the DNA is TGCAGTGCTAGACTCTCGCACCGGGACACTGACTACGAGCAGTACTTC. This translates into CSARLSHRDTDYEQYF. V gene TRBV20-1 combines with J gene TRBJ2-7; perhaps TRBD1 as D (6 bases). Germline-derived CDR1 and CDR2 are DFQATT and SNEGSKA (reference sequence). With 2 bases removed from V and 3 bases from J, the gap between germline ends came to 20 bases. This CDR3 has 16 amino acids.

This clonotype was observed many times. The CDR3 DNA reads as TGTGCCAGCAGTTCAGAATCTCGGGCTTTCTTT. The encoded protein is CASSSESRAFF. The chain uses TRBV6-5 and TRBJ1-1; no reliable D call. V lost 4 bases, J lost 11 bases, and 11 bases lay in between. The germline V gene encodes CDR1 MNHEY and CDR2 SVGAGI. The CDR3 has 11 amino acids.

CDR3 amino acids: CASSPLPGLAEPEQYF. Written as DNA, the CDR3 is TGTGCCAGCAGTCCATTACCGGGACTAGCGGAGCCAGAGCAGTACTTC. The J gene is TRBJ2-7, the V gene TRBV6-1; 11 bases are a match to TRBD2. CDR1 MNHNS and CDR2 SASEGT come from the germline V gene. V was clipped by 5 bases and J by 7 bases; unmatched bases: 13. The CDR3 runs 16 residues.